Listed below are T cell receptor beta chains from one sample, sequenced in a study of cytomegalovirus exposure and HLA in healthy donors. Libraries were prepared by immunoSEQ multiplex PCR; TCRdb keeps only in-frame clonotypes and omits some of them. The sample carries roughly 160,000 clones, around 75% recorded once. The sequenced material came from PBMCs. Receptors were obtained from a male donor in good health and CMV-seronegative. Each CDR3 is given with its conserved first and last residue. The D gene is left open where the match is weak. The size entry is marked missing in some rows and otherwise reads once, few, many or a size class.

v_call: TRBV4-1
clone_size: -
j_call: TRBJ1-4
d_call: -
cdr3_nt: TGCGCCAGCAGCCAAGATACGGGAGGAACACTGTTTTTT
cdr3_aa: CASSQDTGGTLFF

v_call: TRBV2
clone_size: -
j_call: TRBJ1-4
d_call: -
cdr3_nt: TGTGCCAGCATCGGACTCCGGGGAGAAAAACTGTTTTTT
cdr3_aa: CASIGLRGEKLFF

v_call: TRBV5-5
clone_size: -
j_call: TRBJ1-1
d_call: -
cdr3_nt: TGTGCCAGCAGCTTGCACCCGGGATGGAACACTGAAGCTTTCTTT
cdr3_aa: CASSLHPGWNTEAFF

v_call: TRBV11-2
clone_size: -
j_call: TRBJ2-7
d_call: TRBD1
cdr3_nt: TGTGCCAGCAGCTTACCCGGGACAGGGGTTTTCGAGCAGTACTTC
cdr3_aa: CASSLPGTGVFEQYF

v_call: TRBV6-1
clone_size: -
j_call: TRBJ2-3
d_call: -
cdr3_nt: TGTGCCAGCCTTCCCTTGCGGGCGGTAACAGATACGCAGTATTTT
cdr3_aa: CASLPLRAVTDTQYF

v_call: TRBV7-2
clone_size: -
j_call: TRBJ1-5
d_call: TRBD1
cdr3_nt: TGTGCCAGCAGCCTCGACTCAGGGGGCGGACAGCCCCAGCATTTT
cdr3_aa: CASSLDSGGGQPQHF

v_call: TRBV7-9
clone_size: -
j_call: TRBJ1-1
d_call: -
cdr3_nt: TGTGCCAGCAGCGTCGGACAACTGAACACTGAAGCTTTCTTT
cdr3_aa: CASSVGQLNTEAFF

v_call: TRBV10-3
clone_size: -
j_call: TRBJ1-6
d_call: -
cdr3_nt: TGTGCCATCAGTGACAAGCAGGGAAATTCACCCCTCCACTTT
cdr3_aa: CAISDKQGNSPLHF

v_call: TRBV11-2
clone_size: -
j_call: TRBJ2-7
d_call: -
cdr3_nt: TGTGCCAGCAGCTTAGGGACAGCTACGAGGGAGTACTTC
cdr3_aa: CASSLGTATREYF

v_call: TRBV11-2
clone_size: -
j_call: TRBJ2-3
d_call: -
cdr3_nt: TGTGCCAGCAGCTTAGGGCAGGGCGCAGATACGCAGTATTTT
cdr3_aa: CASSLGQGADTQYF

v_call: TRBV2
clone_size: -
j_call: TRBJ1-2
d_call: TRBD1
cdr3_nt: TGTGCCAGTAAACAGGGGGTGTATGGCTACACCTTC
cdr3_aa: CASKQGVYGYTF

v_call: TRBV10-3
clone_size: -
j_call: TRBJ1-4
d_call: TRBD1
cdr3_nt: TGTGCCATCAGTGCCCTAGGACAGGGCCTTAATGAAAAACTGTTTTTT
cdr3_aa: CAISALGQGLNEKLFF

v_call: TRBV6-5
clone_size: -
j_call: TRBJ1-2
d_call: -
cdr3_nt: TGTGCCAGCAGTACTTACGGAGAGAGCTACACCTTC
cdr3_aa: CASSTYGESYTF

v_call: TRBV27
clone_size: -
j_call: TRBJ2-3
d_call: -
cdr3_nt: TGTGCCAGCAGTTTCTTCACAGATACGCAGTATTTT
cdr3_aa: CASSFFTDTQYF

v_call: TRBV6-5
clone_size: -
j_call: TRBJ1-6
d_call: TRBD1
cdr3_nt: TGTGCCAGCAGCAGGGGGAACTATAATTCACCCCTCCACTTT
cdr3_aa: CASSRGNYNSPLHF

v_call: TRBV6-1
clone_size: -
j_call: TRBJ2-7
d_call: TRBD1
cdr3_nt: TGTGCCAGCAGGGGGACAGGGAACGAGCAGTACTTC
cdr3_aa: CASRGTGNEQYF

v_call: TRBV7-5
clone_size: few
j_call: TRBJ2-5
d_call: -
cdr3_nt: TGTGCCAGAAGCTTAGTTTACCGGGGGGGCTGGGAGACCCAGTACTTC
cdr3_aa: CARSLVYRGGWETQYF

v_call: TRBV6-6
clone_size: -
j_call: TRBJ1-2
d_call: -
cdr3_nt: TGTGCCAGCAGTGCGCCGGTCTATGGCTACACCTTC
cdr3_aa: CASSAPVYGYTF

v_call: TRBV2
clone_size: -
j_call: TRBJ1-1
d_call: TRBD1
cdr3_nt: TGTGCCAGCGCCGGGCGGACAGGGAAGAACACTGAAGCTTTCTTT
cdr3_aa: CASAGRTGKNTEAFF

v_call: TRBV11-2
clone_size: -
j_call: TRBJ1-2
d_call: TRBD1
cdr3_nt: TGTGCCAGCAGCTTAGCCCCCACAGGGGGCCATGGCTACACCTTC
cdr3_aa: CASSLAPTGGHGYTF

v_call: TRBV9
clone_size: few
j_call: TRBJ2-1
d_call: TRBD2
cdr3_nt: TGTGCCAGCAGCCCGACTAGCGGGGAGTACAATGAGCAGTTCTTC
cdr3_aa: CASSPTSGEYNEQFF

v_call: TRBV19
clone_size: few
j_call: TRBJ2-1
d_call: TRBD2
cdr3_nt: TGTGCCAGTAGTATAGGGCTAGCGGGGGGCCTTGCACACAATGAGCAGTTCTTC
cdr3_aa: CASSIGLAGGLAHNEQFF

v_call: TRBV5-4
clone_size: -
j_call: TRBJ1-1
d_call: -
cdr3_nt: TGTGCCAGCAGCAACCGGGACAAGAACACTGAAGCTTTCTTT
cdr3_aa: CASSNRDKNTEAFF

v_call: TRBV2
clone_size: -
j_call: TRBJ2-2
d_call: -
cdr3_nt: TGTGCCAGCAGTGGCGACTGGGAGCTGTTTTTT
cdr3_aa: CASSGDWELFF

v_call: TRBV19
clone_size: -
j_call: TRBJ2-6
d_call: -
cdr3_nt: TGTGCCAGTAGTAAAGGGCTCTCTGGGGCCAACGGCCTGACTTTC
cdr3_aa: CASSKGLSGANGLTF

v_call: TRBV18
clone_size: -
j_call: TRBJ1-1
d_call: -
cdr3_nt: TGTGCCAGCTCACCAGGGCCTACGGACACTGAAGCTTTCTTT
cdr3_aa: CASSPGPTDTEAFF

v_call: TRBV4-1
clone_size: once
j_call: TRBJ1-2
d_call: -
cdr3_nt: TGCGCCAGCAGCCCCGTGGGGCTCCACTATGGCTACACCTTC
cdr3_aa: CASSPVGLHYGYTF

v_call: TRBV5-4
clone_size: -
j_call: TRBJ1-2
d_call: -
cdr3_nt: TGTGCCAGCAGCTTGGTAACAGCTACTAACTATGGCTACACCTTC
cdr3_aa: CASSLVTATNYGYTF

v_call: TRBV7-2
clone_size: -
j_call: TRBJ2-3
d_call: TRBD2
cdr3_nt: TGTGCCAGCAGCAATCGACTAGCAACAGATACGCAGTATTTT
cdr3_aa: CASSNRLATDTQYF

v_call: TRBV2
clone_size: once
j_call: TRBJ2-5
d_call: TRBD2
cdr3_nt: TGTGCCAGCAGTGAAGGGGCGGGGGGCCCAGAGACCCAGTACTTC
cdr3_aa: CASSEGAGGPETQYF

v_call: TRBV2
clone_size: -
j_call: TRBJ2-5
d_call: -
cdr3_nt: TGTGCCAGCAGTCCTAAAGAGACCCAGTACTTC
cdr3_aa: CASSPKETQYF

v_call: TRBV5-1
clone_size: -
j_call: TRBJ2-1
d_call: TRBD2
cdr3_nt: TGCGCCAGCAGCCCGACAGGGGTTGGGACTAGCGGCAAAACCTCCTACAATGAGCAGTTCTTC
cdr3_aa: CASSPTGVGTSGKTSYNEQFF